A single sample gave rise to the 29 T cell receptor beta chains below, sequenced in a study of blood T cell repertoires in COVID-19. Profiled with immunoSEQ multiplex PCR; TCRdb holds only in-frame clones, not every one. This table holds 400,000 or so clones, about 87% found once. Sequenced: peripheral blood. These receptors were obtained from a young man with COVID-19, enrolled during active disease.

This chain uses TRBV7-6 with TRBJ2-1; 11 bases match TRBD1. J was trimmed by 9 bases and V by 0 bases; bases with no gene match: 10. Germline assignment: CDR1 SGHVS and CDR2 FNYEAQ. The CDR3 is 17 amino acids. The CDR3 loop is CASSLAGDRGIVGEQFF. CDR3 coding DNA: TGTGCCAGCAGCTTAGCGGGGGACAGGGGGATCGTAGGTGAGCAGTTCTTC.

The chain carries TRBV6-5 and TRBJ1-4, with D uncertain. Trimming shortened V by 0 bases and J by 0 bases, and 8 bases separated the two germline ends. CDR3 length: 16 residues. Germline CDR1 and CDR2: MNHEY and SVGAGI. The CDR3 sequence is CASSYSSGATNEKLFF. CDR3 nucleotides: TGTGCCAGCAGTTACTCATCCGGGGCAACTAATGAAAAACTGTTTTTT.

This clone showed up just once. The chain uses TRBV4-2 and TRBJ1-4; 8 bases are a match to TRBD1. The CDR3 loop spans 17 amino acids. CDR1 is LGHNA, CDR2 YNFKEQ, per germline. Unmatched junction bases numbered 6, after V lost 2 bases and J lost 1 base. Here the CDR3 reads CASSQRQGAVTNEKLFF. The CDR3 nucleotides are TGTGCCAGCAGCCAACGTCAGGGGGCCGTAACTAATGAAAAACTGTTTTTT.

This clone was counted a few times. The CDR3 loop is CASSTSPGAGLSNEQFF. DNA of the CDR3: TGCGCCAGCAGCACCAGTCCAGGGGCTGGACTCTCCAATGAGCAGTTCTTC. The genes are TRBV4-1 and TRBJ2-1, with D possibly matching TRBD1 (6 bases). This CDR3 has 17 residues. V lost 5 bases and J lost 6, with 23 bases in between. The V gene's germline CDR1 is MGHRA and CDR2 YSYEKL.

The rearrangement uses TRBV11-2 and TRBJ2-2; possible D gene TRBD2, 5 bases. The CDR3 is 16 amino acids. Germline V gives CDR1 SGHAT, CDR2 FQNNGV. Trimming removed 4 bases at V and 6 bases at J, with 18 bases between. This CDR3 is CASSSLATGVAGELFF. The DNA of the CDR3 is TGTGCCAGCAGCTCCCTGGCAACCGGGGTGGCCGGGGAGCTGTTTTTT. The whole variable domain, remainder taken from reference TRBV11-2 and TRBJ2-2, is EAGVAQSPRYKIIEKRQSVAFWCNPISGHATLYWYQQILGQGPKLLIQFQNNGVVDDSQLPKDRFSAERLKGVDSTLKIQPAKLEDSAVYLCASSSLATGVAGELFFGEGSRLTVL.

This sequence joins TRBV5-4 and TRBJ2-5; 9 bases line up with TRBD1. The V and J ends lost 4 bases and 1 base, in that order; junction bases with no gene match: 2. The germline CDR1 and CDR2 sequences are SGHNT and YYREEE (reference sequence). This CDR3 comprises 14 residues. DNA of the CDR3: TGTGCCAGCAGCGGGACAGGGCGCCAAGAGACCCAGTACTTC. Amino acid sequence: CASSGTGRQETQYF.

CDR3 protein: CASSIVYRGDGYTF. CDR3 DNA: TGTGCCAGTAGTATAGTCTACAGGGGGGATGGCTACACCTTC. The rearrangement joins TRBV19 to TRBJ1-2; 8 bases match TRBD1. Trimming removed 1 base from V and 6 bases from J; junction bases left unmatched: 4. CDR3 length: 14 residues. Germline values: CDR1 LNHDA, CDR2 SQIVND (reference sequence).

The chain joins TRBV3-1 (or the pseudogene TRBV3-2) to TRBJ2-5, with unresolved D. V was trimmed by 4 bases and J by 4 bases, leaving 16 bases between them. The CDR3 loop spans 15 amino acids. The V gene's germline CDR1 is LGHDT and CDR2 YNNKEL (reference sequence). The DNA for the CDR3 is TGTGCCAGCAGCCCATCCGAGAGATACCGAGAGACCCAGTACTTC. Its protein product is CASSPSERYRETQYF.

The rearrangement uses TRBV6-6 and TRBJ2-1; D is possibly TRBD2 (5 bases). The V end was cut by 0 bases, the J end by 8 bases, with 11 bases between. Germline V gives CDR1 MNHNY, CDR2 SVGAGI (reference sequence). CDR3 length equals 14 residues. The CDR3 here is CASSYSFLEDEQFF. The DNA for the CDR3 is TGTGCCAGCAGTTACTCTTTTTTGGAGGATGAGCAGTTCTTC.

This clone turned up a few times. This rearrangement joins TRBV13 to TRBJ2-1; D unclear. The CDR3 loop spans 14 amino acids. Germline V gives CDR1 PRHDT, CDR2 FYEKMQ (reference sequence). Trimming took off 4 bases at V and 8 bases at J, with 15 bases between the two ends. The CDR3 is CASSSRLSYHEQFF. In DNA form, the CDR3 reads TGTGCCAGCAGCTCGCGATTGAGCTATCATGAGCAGTTCTTC. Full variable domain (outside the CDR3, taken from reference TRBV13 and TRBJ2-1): AAGVIQSPRHLIKEKRETATLKCYPIPRHDTVYWYQQGPGQDPQFLISFYEKMQSDKGSIPDRFSAQQFSDYHSELNMSSLELGDSALYFCASSSRLSYHEQFFGPGTRLTVL.

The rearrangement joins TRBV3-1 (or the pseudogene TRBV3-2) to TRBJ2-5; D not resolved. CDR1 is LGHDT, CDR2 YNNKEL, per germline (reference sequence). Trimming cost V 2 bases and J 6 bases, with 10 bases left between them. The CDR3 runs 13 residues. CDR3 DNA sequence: TGTGCCAGCAGCCAACTAGATGGAAAGACCCAGTACTTC. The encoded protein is CASSQLDGKTQYF.

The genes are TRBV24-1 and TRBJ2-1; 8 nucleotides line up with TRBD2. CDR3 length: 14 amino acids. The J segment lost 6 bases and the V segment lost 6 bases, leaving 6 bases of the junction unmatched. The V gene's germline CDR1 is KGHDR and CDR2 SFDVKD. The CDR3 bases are TGTGCCACCAGTCCGGGAGGGCCGAGCAATGAGCAGTTCTTC. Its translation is CATSPGGPSNEQFF.

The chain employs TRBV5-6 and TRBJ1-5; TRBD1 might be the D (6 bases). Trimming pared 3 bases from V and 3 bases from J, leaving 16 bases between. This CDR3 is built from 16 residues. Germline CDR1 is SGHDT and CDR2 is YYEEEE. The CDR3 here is CASSSYDYRDNQPQHF. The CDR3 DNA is TGTGCCAGCAGCTCCTACGACTACAGGGACAATCAGCCCCAGCATTTT. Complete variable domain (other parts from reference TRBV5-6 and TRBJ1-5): DAGVTQSPTHLIKTRGQQVTLRCSPKSGHDTVSWYQQALGQGPQFIFQYYEEEERQRGNFPDRFSGHQFPNYSSELNVNALLLGDSALYLCASSSYDYRDNQPQHFGDGTRLSIL.

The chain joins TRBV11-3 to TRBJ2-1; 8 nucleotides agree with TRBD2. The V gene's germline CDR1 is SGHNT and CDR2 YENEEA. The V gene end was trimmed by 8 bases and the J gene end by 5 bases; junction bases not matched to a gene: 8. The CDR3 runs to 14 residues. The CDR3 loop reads CASGIAGLDNEQFF. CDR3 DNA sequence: TGTGCCAGCGGTATAGCGGGACTGGACAATGAGCAGTTCTTC.

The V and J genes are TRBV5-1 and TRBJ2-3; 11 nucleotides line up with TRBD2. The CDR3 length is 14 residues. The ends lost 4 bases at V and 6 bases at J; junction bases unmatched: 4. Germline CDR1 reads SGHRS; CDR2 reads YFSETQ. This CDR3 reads CASSLLAGGDTQYF. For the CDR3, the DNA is TGCGCCAGCAGCCTCTTAGCGGGAGGGGATACGCAGTATTTT.

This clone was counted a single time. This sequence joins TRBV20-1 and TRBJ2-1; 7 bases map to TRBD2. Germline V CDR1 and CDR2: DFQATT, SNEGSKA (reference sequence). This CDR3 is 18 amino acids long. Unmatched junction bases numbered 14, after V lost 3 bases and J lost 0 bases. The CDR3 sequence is CSASGSGRETHSYNEQFF. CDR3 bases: TGCAGTGCTAGTGGTTCGGGGCGGGAGACCCACTCCTACAATGAGCAGTTCTTC.

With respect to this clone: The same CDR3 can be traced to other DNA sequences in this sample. CDR3 DNA sequence: TGTGCCAGCAGCCAAGAGAGAGAGACCCAGTACTTC. Its translation: CASSQERETQYF. The chain couples TRBV3-1 (or the pseudogene TRBV3-2) to TRBJ2-5; D remains unclear. The CDR3 totals 12 residues. V lost 0 bases to trimming and J lost 4 bases, with 3 bases between them. Germline loops: CDR1 LGHDT, CDR2 YNNKEL (reference sequence).

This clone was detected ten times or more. DNA for the CDR3: TGCGCCAGCAGCCAAGACGCCGGGACAGGGAATGTCTACGAGCAGTACTTC. Protein: CASSQDAGTGNVYEQYF. The chain is built from TRBV4-1 and TRBJ2-7; 9 bases map to TRBD1. The V segment lost 0 bases and the J segment 3 bases; nucleotides outside the gene matches: 9. The CDR3 spans 17 residues. Germline V gives CDR1 MGHRA, CDR2 YSYEKL.

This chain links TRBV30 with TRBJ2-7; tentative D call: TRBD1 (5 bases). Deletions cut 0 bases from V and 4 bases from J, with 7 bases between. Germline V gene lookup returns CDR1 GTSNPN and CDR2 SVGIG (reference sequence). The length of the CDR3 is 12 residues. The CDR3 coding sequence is TGTGCCTGGAGTGTCGCAGGGTACGAGCAGTACTTC. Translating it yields CAWSVAGYEQYF.

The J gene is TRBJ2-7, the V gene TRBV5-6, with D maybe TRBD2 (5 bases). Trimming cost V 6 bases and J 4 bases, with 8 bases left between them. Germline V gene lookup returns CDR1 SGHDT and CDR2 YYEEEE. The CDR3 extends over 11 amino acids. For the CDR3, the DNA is TGTGCCAGCATCGGGGAGTACGAGCAGTACTTC. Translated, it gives CASIGEYEQYF.

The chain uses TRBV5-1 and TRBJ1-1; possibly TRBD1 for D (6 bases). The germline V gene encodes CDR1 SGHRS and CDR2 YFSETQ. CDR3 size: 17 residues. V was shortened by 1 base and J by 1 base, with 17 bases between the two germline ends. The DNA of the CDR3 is TGCGCCAGCAGCTTGTTCCCCAGGGGCGCCGCGAACACTGAAGCTTTCTTT. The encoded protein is CASSLFPRGAANTEAFF.

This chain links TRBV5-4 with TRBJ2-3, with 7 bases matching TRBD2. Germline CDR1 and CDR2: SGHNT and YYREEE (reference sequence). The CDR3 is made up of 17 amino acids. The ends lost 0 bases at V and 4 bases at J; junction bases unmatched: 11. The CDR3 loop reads CASSLGLGGSSPDTQYF. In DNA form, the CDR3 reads TGTGCCAGCAGCTTGGGACTTGGCGGGAGTTCCCCAGATACGCAGTATTTT.

The CDR3 loop reads CASSSSGLQETQYF. CDR3 nucleotide sequence: TGTGCCAGCAGCAGCTCGGGACTCCAAGAGACCCAGTACTTC. The rearrangement uses TRBV5-8 and TRBJ2-5; D might be TRBD2 (6 bases). The ends were cut back, 4 bases at V and 1 base at J, with 11 bases in the middle. Germline CDR1 SGHTS, CDR2 YDEGEE. CDR3 length equals 14 residues.

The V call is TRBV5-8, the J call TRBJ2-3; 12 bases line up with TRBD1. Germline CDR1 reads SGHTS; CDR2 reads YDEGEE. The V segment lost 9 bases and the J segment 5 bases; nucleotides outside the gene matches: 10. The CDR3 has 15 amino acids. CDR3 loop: CAIQPRDRGLDTQYF. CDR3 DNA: TGTGCCATCCAACCCCGGGACAGGGGGCTAGATACGCAGTATTTT.

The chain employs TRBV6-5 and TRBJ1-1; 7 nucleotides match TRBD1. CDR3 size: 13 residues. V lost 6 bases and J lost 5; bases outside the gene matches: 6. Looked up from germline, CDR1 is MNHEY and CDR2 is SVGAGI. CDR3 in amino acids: CASRTGYSTEAFF. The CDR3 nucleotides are TGTGCCAGCAGGACAGGGTATTCTACTGAAGCTTTCTTT.

CDR3 region: CASSPSGQETQYF. DNA for the CDR3: TGTGCCAGCAGCCCTAGCGGGCAAGAGACCCAGTACTTC. This sequence joins TRBV14 and TRBJ2-5; TRBD2 agrees at 8 bases. The CDR3 is 13 residues long. Looked up from germline, CDR1 is SGHDN and CDR2 is FVKESK. The V gene end was trimmed by 4 bases and the J gene end by 2 bases; junction bases not matched to a gene: 0.

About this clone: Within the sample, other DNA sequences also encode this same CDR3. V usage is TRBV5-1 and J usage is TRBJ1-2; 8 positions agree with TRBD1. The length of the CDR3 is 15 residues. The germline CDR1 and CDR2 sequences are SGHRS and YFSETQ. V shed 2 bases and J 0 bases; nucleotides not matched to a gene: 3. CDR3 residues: CASSLGQGANYGYTF. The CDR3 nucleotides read TGCGCCAGCAGCTTAGGACAGGGAGCTAACTATGGCTACACCTTC.

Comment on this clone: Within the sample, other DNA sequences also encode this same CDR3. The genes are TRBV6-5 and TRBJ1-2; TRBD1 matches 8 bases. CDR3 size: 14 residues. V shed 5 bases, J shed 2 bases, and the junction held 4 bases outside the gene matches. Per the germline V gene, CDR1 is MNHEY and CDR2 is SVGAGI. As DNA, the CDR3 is TGTGCCAGCAGTCCAGACAGGGGAAACTATGGCTACACCTTC. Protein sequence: CASSPDRGNYGYTF.

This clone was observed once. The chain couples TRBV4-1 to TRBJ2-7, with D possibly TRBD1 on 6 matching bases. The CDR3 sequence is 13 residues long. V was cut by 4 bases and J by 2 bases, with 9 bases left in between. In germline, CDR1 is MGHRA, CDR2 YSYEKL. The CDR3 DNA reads TGCGCCAGCAGCCCTGGACAGACCTACGAGCAGTACTTC. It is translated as CASSPGQTYEQYF.